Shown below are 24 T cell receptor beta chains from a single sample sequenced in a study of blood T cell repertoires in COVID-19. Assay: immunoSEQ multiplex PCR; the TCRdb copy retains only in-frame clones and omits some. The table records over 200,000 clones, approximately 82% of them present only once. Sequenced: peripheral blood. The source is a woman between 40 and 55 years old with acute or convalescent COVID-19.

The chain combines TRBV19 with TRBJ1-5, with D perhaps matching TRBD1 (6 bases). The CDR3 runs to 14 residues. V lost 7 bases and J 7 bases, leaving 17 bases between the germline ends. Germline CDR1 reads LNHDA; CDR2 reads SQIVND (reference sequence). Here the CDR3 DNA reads TGTGCCAGTACCCCGAACAGGGTGGACCAGCCCCAGCATTTT. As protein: CASTPNRVDQPQHF.

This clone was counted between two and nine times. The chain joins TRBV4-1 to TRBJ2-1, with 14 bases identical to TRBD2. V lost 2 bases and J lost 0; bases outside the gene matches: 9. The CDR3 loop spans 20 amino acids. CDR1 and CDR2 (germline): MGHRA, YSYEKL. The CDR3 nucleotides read TGCGCCAGCAGCCAATTTGGACTAGCGGGAGGTAGAGCCTCCTACAATGAGCAGTTCTTC. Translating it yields CASSQFGLAGGRASYNEQFF.

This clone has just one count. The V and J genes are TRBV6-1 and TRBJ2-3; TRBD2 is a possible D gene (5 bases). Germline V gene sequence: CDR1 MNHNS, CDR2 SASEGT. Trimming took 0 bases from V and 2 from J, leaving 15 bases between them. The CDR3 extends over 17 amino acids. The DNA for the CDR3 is TGTGCCAGCAGTGAAGCGATTGCCACCGGGGTCACAGATACGCAGTATTTT. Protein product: CASSEAIATGVTDTQYF.

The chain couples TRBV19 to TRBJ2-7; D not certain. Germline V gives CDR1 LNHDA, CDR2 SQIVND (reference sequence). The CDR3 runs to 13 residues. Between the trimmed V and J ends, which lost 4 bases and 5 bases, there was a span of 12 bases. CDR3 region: CASSRLDSHEQYF. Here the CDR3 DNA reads TGTGCCAGTAGTAGGCTAGATTCCCACGAGCAGTACTTC.

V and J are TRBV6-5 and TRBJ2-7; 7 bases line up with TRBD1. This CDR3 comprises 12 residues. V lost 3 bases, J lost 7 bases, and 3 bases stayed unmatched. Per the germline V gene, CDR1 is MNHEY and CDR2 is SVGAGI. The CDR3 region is CASSYEGAEQYF. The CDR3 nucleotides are TGTGCCAGCAGTTATGAGGGGGCGGAGCAGTACTTC.

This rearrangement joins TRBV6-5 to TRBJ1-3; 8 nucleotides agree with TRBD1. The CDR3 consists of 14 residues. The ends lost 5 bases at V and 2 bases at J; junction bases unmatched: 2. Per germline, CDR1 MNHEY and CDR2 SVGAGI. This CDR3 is CASSPTGAGNTIYF. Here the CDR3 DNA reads TGTGCCAGCAGTCCGACAGGGGCTGGAAACACCATATATTTT.

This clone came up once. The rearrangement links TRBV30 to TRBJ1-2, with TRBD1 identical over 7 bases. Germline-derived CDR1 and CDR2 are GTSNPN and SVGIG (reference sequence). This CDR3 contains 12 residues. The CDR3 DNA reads TGTGCTTCCACGGACAGGAGGGGGGGCTACACCTTC. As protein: CASTDRRGGYTF. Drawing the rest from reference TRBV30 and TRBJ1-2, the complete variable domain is SQTIHQWPATLVQPVGSPLSLECTVEGTSNPNLYWYRQAAGRGLQLLFYSVGIGQISSEVPQNLSASRPQDRQFILSSKKLLLSDSGFYLCASTDRRGGYTFGSGTRLTVV.

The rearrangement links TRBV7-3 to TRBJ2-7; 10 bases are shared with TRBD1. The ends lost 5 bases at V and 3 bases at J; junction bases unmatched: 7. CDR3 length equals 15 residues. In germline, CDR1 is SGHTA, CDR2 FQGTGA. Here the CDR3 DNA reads TGTGCCAGCAGCATGACAGGGGGCGCGGGCTACGAGCAGTACTTC. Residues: CASSMTGGAGYEQYF.

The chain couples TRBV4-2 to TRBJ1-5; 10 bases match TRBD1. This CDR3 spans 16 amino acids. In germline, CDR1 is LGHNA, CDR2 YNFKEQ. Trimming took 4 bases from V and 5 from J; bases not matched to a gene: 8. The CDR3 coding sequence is TGTGCCAGCAGCCCCTTAGGGGACAGGGGCGATCAGCCCCAGCATTTT. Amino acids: CASSPLGDRGDQPQHF.

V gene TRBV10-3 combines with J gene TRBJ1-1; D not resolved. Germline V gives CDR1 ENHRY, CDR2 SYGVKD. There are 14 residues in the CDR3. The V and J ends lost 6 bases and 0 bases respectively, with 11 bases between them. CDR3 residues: CAIRLQKLNTEAFF. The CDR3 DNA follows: TGTGCCATCAGATTACAGAAGTTGAACACTGAAGCTTTCTTT.

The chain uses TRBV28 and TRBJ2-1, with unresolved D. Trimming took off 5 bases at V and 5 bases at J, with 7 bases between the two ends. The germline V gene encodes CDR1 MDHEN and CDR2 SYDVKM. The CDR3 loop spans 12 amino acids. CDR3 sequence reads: CASSTTNNEQFF. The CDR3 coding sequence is TGTGCCAGCAGTACCACAAACAATGAGCAGTTCTTC.

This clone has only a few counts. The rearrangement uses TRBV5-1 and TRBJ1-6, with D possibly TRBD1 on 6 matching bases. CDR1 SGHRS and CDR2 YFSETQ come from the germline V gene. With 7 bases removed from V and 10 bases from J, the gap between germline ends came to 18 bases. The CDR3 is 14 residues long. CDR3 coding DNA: TGCGCCAGCGGTGGGGGCCCCCAATCCTCACCCCTCCACTTT. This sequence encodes CASGGGPQSSPLHF.

The CDR3 DNA follows: TGTGCCAGCAGAGAGGGACTAGCTTTCACCGGGGAGCTGTTTTTT. As protein: CASREGLAFTGELFF. The J gene is TRBJ2-2, the V gene TRBV2; TRBD2 matches 9 bases. V dropped 6 bases and J dropped 4; count of bases not matched to a gene: 6. The length of the CDR3 is 15 residues. Germline lookup yields CDR1 SNHLY and CDR2 FYNNEI.

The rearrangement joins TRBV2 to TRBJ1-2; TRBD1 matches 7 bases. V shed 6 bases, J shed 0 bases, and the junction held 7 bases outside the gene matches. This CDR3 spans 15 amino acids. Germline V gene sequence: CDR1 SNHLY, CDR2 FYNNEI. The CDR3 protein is CASRAGQAANYGYTF. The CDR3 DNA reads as TGTGCCAGCAGGGCCGGACAGGCCGCTAACTATGGCTACACCTTC.

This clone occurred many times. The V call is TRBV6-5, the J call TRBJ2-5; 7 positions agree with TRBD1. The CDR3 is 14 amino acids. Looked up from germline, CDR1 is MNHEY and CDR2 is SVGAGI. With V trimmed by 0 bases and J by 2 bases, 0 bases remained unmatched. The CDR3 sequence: CASSYSTGQETQYF. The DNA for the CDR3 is TGTGCCAGCAGTTACTCGACAGGGCAAGAGACCCAGTACTTC.

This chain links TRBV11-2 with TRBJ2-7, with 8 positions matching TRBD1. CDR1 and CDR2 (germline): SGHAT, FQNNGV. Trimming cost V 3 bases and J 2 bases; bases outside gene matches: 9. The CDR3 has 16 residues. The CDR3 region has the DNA TGTGCCAGCAGCTTTCTCAGAGACAGGGGTCCCTACGAGCAGTACTTC. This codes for CASSFLRDRGPYEQYF.

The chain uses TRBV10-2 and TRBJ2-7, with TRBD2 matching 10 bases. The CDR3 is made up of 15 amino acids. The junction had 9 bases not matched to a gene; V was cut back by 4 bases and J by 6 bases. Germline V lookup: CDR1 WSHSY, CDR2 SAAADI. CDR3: CASSVASGSVGEQYF. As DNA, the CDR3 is TGCGCCAGCAGTGTTGCTAGCGGGAGTGTCGGCGAGCAGTACTTC.

The DNA of the CDR3 is TGTGCCAGAAGCTTGGATCTGCTAGCGGGAGGGCCACGAGCCAAAAACATTCAGTACTTC. It codes for CARSLDLLAGGPRAKNIQYF. The V gene is TRBV5-3, the J gene TRBJ2-4, with 12 bases aligning to TRBD2. TRBV5-3 is designated an ORF whose function remains uncertain. V lost 0 bases to trimming and J lost 0 bases; unmatched junction nucleotides: 10. CDR3 length: 20 amino acids.

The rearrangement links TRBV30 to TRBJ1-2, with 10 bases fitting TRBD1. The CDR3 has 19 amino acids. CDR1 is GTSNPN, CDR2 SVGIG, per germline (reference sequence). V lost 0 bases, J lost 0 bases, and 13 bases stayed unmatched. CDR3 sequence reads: CAWSVPIPGQGPPNYGYTF. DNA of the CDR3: TGTGCCTGGAGTGTACCCATTCCGGGACAGGGGCCTCCTAACTATGGCTACACCTTC.

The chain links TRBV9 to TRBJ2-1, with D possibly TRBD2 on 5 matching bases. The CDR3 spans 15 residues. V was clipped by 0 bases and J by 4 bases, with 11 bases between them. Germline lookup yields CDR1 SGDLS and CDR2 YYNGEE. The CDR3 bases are TGTGCCAGCAGCGTAGATCCGGACTCTTACAATGAGCAGTTCTTC. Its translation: CASSVDPDSYNEQFF. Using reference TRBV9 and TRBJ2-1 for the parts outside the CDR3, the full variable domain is DSGVTQTPKHLITATGQRVTLRCSPRSGDLSVYWYQQSLDQGLQFLIQYYNGEERAKGNILERFSAQQFPDLHSELNLSSLELGDSALYFCASSVDPDSYNEQFFGPGTRLTVL.

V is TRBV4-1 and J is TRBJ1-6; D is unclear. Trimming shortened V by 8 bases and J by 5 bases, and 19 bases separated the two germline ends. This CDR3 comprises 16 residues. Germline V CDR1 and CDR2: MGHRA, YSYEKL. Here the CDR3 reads CASLNLEDGNNSPLHF. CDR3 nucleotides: TGCGCCAGCCTTAACCTCGAGGACGGGAATAATTCACCCCTCCACTTT.

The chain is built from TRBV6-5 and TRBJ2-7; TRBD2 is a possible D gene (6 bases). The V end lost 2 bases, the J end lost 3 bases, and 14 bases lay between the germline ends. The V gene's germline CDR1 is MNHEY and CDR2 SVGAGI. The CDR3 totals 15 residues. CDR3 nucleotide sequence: TGTGCCAGCAGTTACGAGGGAGGAAAGGGCTACGAGCAGTACTTC. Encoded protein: CASSYEGGKGYEQYF.

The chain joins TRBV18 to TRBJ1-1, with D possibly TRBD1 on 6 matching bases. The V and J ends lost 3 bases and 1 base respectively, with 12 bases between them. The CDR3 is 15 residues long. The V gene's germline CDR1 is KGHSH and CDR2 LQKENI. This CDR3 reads CASSPLDRPNTEAFF. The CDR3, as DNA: TGTGCCAGCTCACCCCTGGACAGACCGAACACTGAAGCTTTCTTT.

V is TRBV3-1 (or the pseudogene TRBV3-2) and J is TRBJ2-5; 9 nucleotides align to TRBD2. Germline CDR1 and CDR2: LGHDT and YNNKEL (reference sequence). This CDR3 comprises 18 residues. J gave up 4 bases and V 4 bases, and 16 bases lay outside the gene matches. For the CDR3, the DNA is TGTGCCAGCAGCCCTGCGGGTAGTAGCGGGAGAGTGGGAGAGACCCAGTACTTC. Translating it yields CASSPAGSSGRVGETQYF.